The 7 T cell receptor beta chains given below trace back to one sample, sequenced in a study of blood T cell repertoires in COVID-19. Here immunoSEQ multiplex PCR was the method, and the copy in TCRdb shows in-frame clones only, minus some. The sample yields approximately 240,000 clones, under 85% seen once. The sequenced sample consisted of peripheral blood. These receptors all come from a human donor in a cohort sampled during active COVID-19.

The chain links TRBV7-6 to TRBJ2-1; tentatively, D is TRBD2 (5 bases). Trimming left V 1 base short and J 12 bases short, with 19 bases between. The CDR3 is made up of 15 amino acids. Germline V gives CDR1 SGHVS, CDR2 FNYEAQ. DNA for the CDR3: TGTGCCAGCAGCTTAGGGGGAGAGTCTACCGGAGGGCAGTTCTTC. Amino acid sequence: CASSLGGESTGGQFF.

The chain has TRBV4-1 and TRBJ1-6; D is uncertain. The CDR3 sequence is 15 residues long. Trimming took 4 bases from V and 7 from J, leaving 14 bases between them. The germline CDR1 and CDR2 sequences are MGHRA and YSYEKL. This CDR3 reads CASSPRTETNSPLHF. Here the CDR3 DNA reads TGCGCCAGCAGCCCGAGAACAGAAACGAATTCACCCCTCCACTTT.

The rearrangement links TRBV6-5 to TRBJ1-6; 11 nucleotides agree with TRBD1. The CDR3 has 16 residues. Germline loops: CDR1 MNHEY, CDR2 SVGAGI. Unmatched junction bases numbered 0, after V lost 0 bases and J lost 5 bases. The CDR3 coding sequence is TGTGCCAGCAGTTACTCGGGACAGGGGGATAATTCACCCCTCCACTTT. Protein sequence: CASSYSGQGDNSPLHF.

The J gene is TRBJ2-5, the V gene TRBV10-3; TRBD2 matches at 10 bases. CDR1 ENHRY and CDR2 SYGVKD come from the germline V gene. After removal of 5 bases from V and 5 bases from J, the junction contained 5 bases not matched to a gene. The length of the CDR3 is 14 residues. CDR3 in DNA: TGTGCCATCAGTAGCGGGAGGGCCACGGAGACCCAGTACTTC. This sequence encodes CAISSGRATETQYF.

The CDR3 sequence is CASSLRGTGGEEQYF. The CDR3 bases are TGTGCCAGCAGCTTGAGGGGGACAGGGGGAGAGGAGCAGTACTTC. This chain connects TRBV13 to TRBJ2-7; 11 positions agree with TRBD1. Germline-derived CDR1 and CDR2 are PRHDT and FYEKMQ (reference sequence). The CDR3 contains 15 residues. The junction had 8 bases not matched to a gene; V was cut back by 3 bases and J by 7 bases.

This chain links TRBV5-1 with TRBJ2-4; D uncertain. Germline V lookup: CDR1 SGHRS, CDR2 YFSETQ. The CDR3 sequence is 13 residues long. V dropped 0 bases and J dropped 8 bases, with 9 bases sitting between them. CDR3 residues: CASSLGSEDIQYF. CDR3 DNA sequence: TGCGCCAGCAGCTTGGGGTCCGAGGACATTCAGTACTTC.

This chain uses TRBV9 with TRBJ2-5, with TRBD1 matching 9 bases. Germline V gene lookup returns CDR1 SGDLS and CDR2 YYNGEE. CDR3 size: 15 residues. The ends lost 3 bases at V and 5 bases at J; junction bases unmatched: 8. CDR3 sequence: CASSGIQGARETQYF. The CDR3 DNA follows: TGTGCCAGCAGCGGGATACAGGGGGCGAGGGAGACCCAGTACTTC.